Listed here are 9 T cell receptor beta chains from one sample, sequenced in a study of shared clonotypes between healthy human individuals. Assay: immunoSEQ multiplex PCR; the TCRdb copy retains only in-frame clones and omits some. The table records roughly 650,000 clones, 96% of them present only once. Selected positively for CCR7 and CD45RO-negative, naive CD8 cells excluded terminally differentiated effector memory CD45RA+ cells. The sequencing sample was made of naive CD8+ T cells sorted from blood. These receptors all stem from a woman under 40 in good health.

The genes are TRBV7-9 and TRBJ2-7; no reliable D call. Per the germline V gene, CDR1 is SEHNR and CDR2 is FQNEAQ (reference sequence). The length of the CDR3 is 14 residues. Trimming removed 0 bases at V and 3 bases at J, with 9 bases between. CDR3 sequence: CASSLALVGYEQYF. The CDR3 nucleotides read TGTGCCAGCAGCTTAGCCCTGGTTGGCTACGAGCAGTACTTC. The whole variable domain, remainder taken from reference TRBV7-9 and TRBJ2-7, is DTGVSQNPRHKITKRGQNVTFRCDPISEHNRLYWYRQTLGQGPEFLTYFQNEAQLEKSRLLSDRFSAERPKGSFSTLEIQRTEQGDSAMYLCASSLALVGYEQYFGPGTRLTVT.

The chain links TRBV19 to TRBJ1-2, with a tentative D call TRBD1 (6 bases). The germline V gene has CDR1 LNHDA and CDR2 SQIVND (reference sequence). Trimming took off 5 bases at V and 4 bases at J, with 17 bases between the two ends. This CDR3 spans 15 amino acids. In DNA, the CDR3 is TGTGCCAGTAGTCCCCGGACAGATTGGGGCTATGGCTACACCTTC. Translating it yields CASSPRTDWGYGYTF.

The rearrangement uses TRBV10-3 and TRBJ2-3; TRBD1 is a possible D gene (6 bases). There are 14 residues in the CDR3. V lost 2 bases and J 6 bases, leaving 12 bases between the germline ends. The germline V gene encodes CDR1 ENHRY and CDR2 SYGVKD. Here the CDR3 reads CAISEPGTFDTQYF. As DNA, the CDR3 is TGTGCCATCAGTGAGCCAGGGACATTCGATACGCAGTATTTT.

The V gene is TRBV11-2, the J gene TRBJ2-7, with unresolved D. The germline V gene has CDR1 SGHAT and CDR2 FQNNGV. The V and J ends lost 4 bases and 0 bases respectively, with 10 bases between them. There are 14 residues in the CDR3. The CDR3 coding sequence is TGTGCCAGCAGCTACGAGGATACCTCCTACGAGCAGTACTTC. Translating it yields CASSYEDTSYEQYF.

This clone came up once. The rearrangement joins TRBV11-2 to TRBJ2-7; 11 nucleotides align to TRBD2. The CDR3 sequence is 15 residues long. Germline assignment: CDR1 SGHAT and CDR2 FQNNGV. Trimming at V came to 4 bases and at J to 2 bases, leaving 4 bases not matched to a gene. CDR3 residues: CASSSLTSGAYEQYF. Here the CDR3 DNA reads TGTGCCAGCAGCTCACTGACTAGCGGGGCCTACGAGCAGTACTTC.

The rearrangement uses TRBV16 and TRBJ2-7; D is unresolved. The V end was cut by 0 bases, the J end by 2 bases, with 5 bases between. Germline V gives CDR1 KGHSY, CDR2 FQNENV. CDR3 length: 13 amino acids. CDR3 in DNA: TGTGCCAGCAGCCAATCCTCCGCCTACGAGCAGTACTTC. Its protein is CASSQSSAYEQYF.

The gene calls are TRBV19 and TRBJ2-7, with D unresolved. This CDR3 comprises 15 residues. Germline CDR1 is LNHDA and CDR2 is SQIVND (reference sequence). Trimming stripped 0 bases from V and 6 bases from J, with 15 bases between. The CDR3 loop is CASSIDLRTPIEQYF. Here the CDR3 DNA reads TGTGCCAGTAGTATAGATCTTCGGACCCCAATCGAGCAGTACTTC.

The J gene is TRBJ2-5, the V gene TRBV19; 7 nucleotides line up with TRBD1. Germline V gives CDR1 LNHDA, CDR2 SQIVND (reference sequence). The CDR3 contains 14 residues. Trimming at V came to 1 base and at J to 5 bases, leaving 4 bases not matched to a gene. Written as DNA, the CDR3 is TGTGCCAGTAGTATAGTTCACAGGGGTGAGACCCAGTACTTC. Amino acids: CASSIVHRGETQYF.

This clone was observed a single time. Other DNA sequences of this sample code for an identical CDR3. The chain links TRBV5-4 to TRBJ2-7; 7 nucleotides line up with TRBD1. Trimming took 0 bases from V and 4 from J; bases not matched to a gene: 4. Germline V CDR1 and CDR2: SGHNT, YYREEE (reference sequence). The length of the CDR3 is 14 residues. CDR3 sequence: CASSLGQGSYEQYF. The CDR3 DNA follows: TGTGCCAGCAGCTTGGGACAGGGCTCATACGAGCAGTACTTC.